The sequence of this T cell receptor (beta chain) was determined in a study of T cells in Graves' hyperthyroidism and ophthalmopathy. This clonotype was seen once. Germline V gives CDR1 MNHEY, CDR2 SVGEGT. This CDR3 comprises 13 residues. V gave up 5 bases and J gave up 6 bases, with 10 bases separating them. Researchers amplified the TCR beta CDR3 regions from RNA transcripts. An initial round of RT-PCR targeting the TCR CDR3 relied on the HTBI primer set. TCRdb used MiXCR to reprocess the multiplex PCR reads, holding one entry per CDR3 protein. The sample lists around 450,000 distinct CDR3 sequences, around 14% seen once, with around 7.7% in the top ten.

J is TRBJ2-2 and V is TRBV6-2 or TRBV6-3, with D hard to call. The sample was blood. The clonotype was recovered from a woman aged 18-29 years with Graves' hyperthyroidism. The CDR3 region has the DNA TGTGCCAGCAGTGTCTCGTCATCCGGGGAGCTGTTTTTT. Translation gives CASSVSSSGELFF.